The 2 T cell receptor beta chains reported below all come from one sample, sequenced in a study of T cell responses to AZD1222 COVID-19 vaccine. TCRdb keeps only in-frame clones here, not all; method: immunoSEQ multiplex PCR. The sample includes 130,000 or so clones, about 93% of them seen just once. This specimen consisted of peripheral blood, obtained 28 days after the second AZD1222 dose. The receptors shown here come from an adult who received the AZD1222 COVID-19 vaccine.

Written as DNA, the CDR3 is TGTGCCAGCAGCCAAGATTTTGGCTACGAGCAGTACTTC. This gives the protein CASSQDFGYEQYF. The chain combines TRBV3-1 (or the pseudogene TRBV3-2) with TRBJ2-7, with no clear D. The CDR3 is 13 amino acids. V was cut by 0 bases and J by 3 bases, with 6 bases left in between. In germline, CDR1 is LGHDT, CDR2 YNNKEL (reference sequence).

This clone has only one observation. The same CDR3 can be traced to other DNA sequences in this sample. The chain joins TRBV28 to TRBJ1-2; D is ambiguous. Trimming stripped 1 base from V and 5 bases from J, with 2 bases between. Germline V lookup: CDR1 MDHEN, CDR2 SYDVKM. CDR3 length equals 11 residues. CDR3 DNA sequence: TGTGCCAGCAGTTTATCATATGGCTACACCTTC. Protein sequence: CASSLSYGYTF.